This TCR beta chain is from a study of blood T cells in healthy people across ages (dated by TCRdb to about 2015). About the full investigation: In model experiments, roughly one uniquely barcoded TCR beta cDNA molecule per two T cells was captured by template switching. To track age-related changes in TCR beta repertoire diversity, the study relied on deep sequencing normalized with unique cDNA molecular identifiers. The donors were divided into four age groups: young (average around 16 years), middle-aged (about 41), aged (approximately 62) and long-lived (more than 75). Two additional independent replicas of 1 million unique cDNA reads from the same blood draw were analyzed for two donors (one aged 18 to 30 and one aged 80 or older).

Donors were 39 systemically healthy Caucasian individuals from Russia aged roughly 6 to 100 years. About 10 milliliters of peripheral blood were collected from each donor into EDTA-treated Vacutainer tubes. PBMCs were isolated by Ficoll-Paque density-gradient centrifugation, with at least 7 million obtained per sample. Trizol reagent was used to extract total RNA from PBMCs, with at least 6 micrograms per sample. For every donor, flow cytometry on a PBMC aliquot measured the percentage of naive CD45RAhigh/CD27high T cells. Receptor libraries were prepared by 5' RACE. The run used an Illumina HiSeq 2500. A second PCR of roughly 7 to 11 cycles was performed with a sample-barcoded 5' primer and a J-beta primer mix. Each TCR beta cDNA molecule received a unique molecular identifier from a template-switch 5' adaptor carrying 12 random nucleotides. Each sample yielded at least 2.5 million CDR3-containing paired-end reads. First-strand cDNA synthesis was performed from all RNA using the Mint cDNA synthesis kit, with priming by a TRBC-specific oligonucleotide. Following uracil-DNA glycosylase treatment, a first 18-cycle PCR with universal primers M1SS and BC2_uni_R was performed on all cDNA. As for the authors' bioinformatics: Each sample was normalized by randomly selecting 1 million high-quality reads, each carrying a distinct molecular identifier. Reads with shared molecular identifiers were discarded instead of being binned into consensus sequences. CDR3 identification, clonotype clustering and error correction used MiTCR with a Q25 quality threshold and the strictest error-elimination algorithm. Lower-bound total TCR beta diversity was estimated with a nonparametric unseen species model using Euler transformation. TCRdb reran the public reads through fastp at Q25 and MiXCR, keeping productive beta chains. CDR3 protein sequences are deduplicated, and each keeps its most common genes and DNA. Here the V and J calls rest on TCRdb's processing, not on the authors' analysis. In this sample the table shows around 800,000 distinct CDR3 sequences, around a quarter of which occur a single time. Around 3% of the sample goes to the ten largest clones.

Overall study results and their limits: Conclusive comparison of naive and antigen-experienced compartments was prevented by the profiling of bulk unsorted PBMCs. Estimates of total diversity from one million sequenced T cells were regarded as lower bounds and underestimates. Because the CMV infection status of the donors was unknown, age-related changes in expanded clonotypes may potentially have been confounded. A strong correlation was found between observed TCR beta diversity and the percentage of naive T cells measured by flow cytometry. Compared with the aged group, the long-lived group had more naive CD4+ T cells, fewer expanded clones and increased TCR diversity, a pattern suggesting age selection. Observed TCR beta diversity per million T cells fell roughly linearly with age, and a significant reduction was already apparent by age approximately 41.

For this chain, trimming is 6 bases at the V end and 8 bases at the J end, and the number of junction bases without a gene match is 9. The CDR3 contains 13 residues, cysteine and phenylalanine counted. The retained sequence is limited to the CDR3, 39 bases, with the frame set at the first base. In this sample, this clonotype turned up a few times. No cognate antigen has been identified for it. Base qualities were left out, and no much larger clone turns up one base away. In addition, the sample was reused for a study of T cells of mothers and their children. In that second paper, the authors write: Nine systemically healthy Caucasian individuals, comprising three mothers and their six children, were included as donors. cDNA synthesis used all of the extracted RNA, with approximately 1.6 ug of RNA in each 15 ul reaction. In the second PCR, the M1S primer introduced both the sample barcodes and 2-4 random nucleotides. Over 8 million TCR beta CDR3 reads came from each mother, compared with 3.3 million or so reads from each child. Thymic selection similarly shapes TCR recombination output in related and unrelated pairs, with minor effect from inherited differences. Normalized repertoire overlap in related mother-child pairs was always slightly higher than in unrelated mother-child pairs, but the difference was never significant. No persistent microchimeric T cell clones were found, with a detection sensitivity of 80 to 100 clones per million clonotypes. In the study, deep NGS was used to compare the TCR beta repertoires of mothers and children, and features distinguishing related mother-child pairs from unrelated individuals were sought. Mothers averaged about 37 +/- 4 years of age and children averaged roughly 12 +/- 4 years. Libraries were sequenced on Illumina HiSeq 2000 with 100+100 nt paired-end reads after adapter ligation with NEBNext reagents. To avoid cross-contamination, the mother libraries and the child libraries were prepared a month apart and sequenced in separate runs. For each donor, between roughly 500,000 and 2,100,000 distinct TCR beta clonotypes were identified. Naive TCR beta clonotypes were estimated from low-frequency clonotypes matched to each donor's FACS-determined naive share, without sorting.

This TCR derives from a boy between 10 and 17 years old in good health. The rearrangement joined TRBV12-3 or TRBV12-4 to TRBJ1-2, and 7 bases in between align with TRBD1. The sequenced sample was blood. The CDR3 has the sequence CASSGWRQGGYTF. The nucleotide sequence is given as TGTGCCAGCAGCGGCTGGAGACAGGGCGGCTACACCTTC.